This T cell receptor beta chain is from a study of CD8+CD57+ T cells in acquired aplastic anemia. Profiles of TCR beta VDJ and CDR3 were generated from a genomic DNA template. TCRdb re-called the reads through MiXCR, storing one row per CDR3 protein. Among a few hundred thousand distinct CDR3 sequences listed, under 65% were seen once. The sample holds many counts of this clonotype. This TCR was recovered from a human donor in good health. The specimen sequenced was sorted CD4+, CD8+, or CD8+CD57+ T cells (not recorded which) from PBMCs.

CDR3 region: CATSRAGRGGETQYF. CDR3 coding DNA: TGTGCCACCAGCAGAGCAGGACGGGGCGGGGAGACCCAGTACTTC. The V gene is TRBV15, the J gene TRBJ2-5, with D perhaps assigned TRBD1 or TRBD2 (5 bases each). The length of the CDR3 is 15 residues. The germline CDR1 and CDR2 sequences are LNHNV and YYDKDF (reference sequence). Trimming removed 1 base from V and 5 bases from J, with 14 bases in between.